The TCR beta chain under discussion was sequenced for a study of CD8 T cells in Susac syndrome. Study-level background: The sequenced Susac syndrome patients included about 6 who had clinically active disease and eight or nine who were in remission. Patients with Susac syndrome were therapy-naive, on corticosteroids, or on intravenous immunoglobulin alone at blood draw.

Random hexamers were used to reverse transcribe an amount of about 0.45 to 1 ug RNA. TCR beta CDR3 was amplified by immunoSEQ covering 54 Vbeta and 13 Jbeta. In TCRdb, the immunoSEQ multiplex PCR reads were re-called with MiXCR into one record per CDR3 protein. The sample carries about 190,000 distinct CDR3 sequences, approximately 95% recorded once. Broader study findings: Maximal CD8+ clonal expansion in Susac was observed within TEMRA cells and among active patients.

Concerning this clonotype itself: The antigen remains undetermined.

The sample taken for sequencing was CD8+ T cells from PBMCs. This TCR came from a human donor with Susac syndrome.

CDR3 nucleotide sequence: TGTGCCAGTAGTAGGCAGAGCACAGATACGCAGTATTTT. This translates into CASSRQSTDTQYF. V gene TRBV19 combines with J gene TRBJ2-3; D remains ambiguous. V lost 4 bases and J 0 bases, leaving 5 bases between the germline ends. Looked up from germline, CDR1 is LNHDA and CDR2 is SQIVND (reference sequence). The CDR3 consists of 13 residues. Drawing the rest from reference TRBV19 and TRBJ2-3, the complete variable domain is DGGITQSPKYLFRKEGQNVTLSCEQNLNHDAMYWYRQDPGQGLRLIYYSQIVNDFQKGDIAEGYSVSREKKESFPLTVTSAQKNPTAFYLCASSRQSTDTQYFGPGTRLTVL.